This T cell receptor beta chain stems from a study of shared clonotypes between healthy human individuals. The CDR3 totals 12 residues. The V gene's germline CDR1 is ENHRY and CDR2 SYGVKD. V was trimmed by 5 bases and J by 6 bases, leaving 11 bases between them. None of the donors, who were healthy HIV-negative adults, had recently had acute infections or vaccinations. Produced via immunoSEQ multiplex PCR; TCRdb's table is partial and in-frame only. The sample contains more than 500,000 clones, 90% to 97% of which appear only once. This clonotype originated in a woman aged 25-40 years in good health. This chain uses TRBV10-3 with TRBJ2-7; possibly TRBD2 for D (6 bases). Sequenced input: naive CD4+ T cells sorted from blood. Noted subset: CD45RA+ positively selected. Written as DNA, the CDR3 is TGTGCCATCAGTAAAGCGGAGGGCGAGCAGTACTTC. Translating gives CAISKAEGEQYF.